Sequencing of this TCR beta chain was carried out in a study of blood T cell repertoires in COVID-19. Study-wide background: Acute-phase and convalescent COVID-19 samples originated in the United States, Italy and Spain.

Study processing details: Amplified reference gene primers provided the basis for estimating nucleated cell counts. TCRdb's table, derived via immunoSEQ multiplex PCR, lists solely in-frame clones and lacks some. V, J and clone size are taken as reported in that table, and D and trimming were inferred from the DNA itself. The top ten clones hold around 1.9% of a sample with about 300,000 clones, around nine tenths of them seen once. While infection was still active, Seattle patients were enrolled and then followed longitudinally. V gave up 4 bases and J gave up 1 base; unmatched junction bases: 4. The germline CDR1 and CDR2 sequences are SGHRS and YFSETQ. The CDR3 sequence is 15 residues long.

The TCR originated in a woman aged 30 to 39 with COVID-19, enrolled during active disease. The chain employs TRBV5-1 and TRBJ2-5; 10 bases fit TRBD2. Material: peripheral blood. The CDR3 loop reads CASSTLAGAQETQYF. CDR3 bases: TGCGCCAGCAGCACCCTAGCGGGGGCCCAAGAGACCCAGTACTTC.